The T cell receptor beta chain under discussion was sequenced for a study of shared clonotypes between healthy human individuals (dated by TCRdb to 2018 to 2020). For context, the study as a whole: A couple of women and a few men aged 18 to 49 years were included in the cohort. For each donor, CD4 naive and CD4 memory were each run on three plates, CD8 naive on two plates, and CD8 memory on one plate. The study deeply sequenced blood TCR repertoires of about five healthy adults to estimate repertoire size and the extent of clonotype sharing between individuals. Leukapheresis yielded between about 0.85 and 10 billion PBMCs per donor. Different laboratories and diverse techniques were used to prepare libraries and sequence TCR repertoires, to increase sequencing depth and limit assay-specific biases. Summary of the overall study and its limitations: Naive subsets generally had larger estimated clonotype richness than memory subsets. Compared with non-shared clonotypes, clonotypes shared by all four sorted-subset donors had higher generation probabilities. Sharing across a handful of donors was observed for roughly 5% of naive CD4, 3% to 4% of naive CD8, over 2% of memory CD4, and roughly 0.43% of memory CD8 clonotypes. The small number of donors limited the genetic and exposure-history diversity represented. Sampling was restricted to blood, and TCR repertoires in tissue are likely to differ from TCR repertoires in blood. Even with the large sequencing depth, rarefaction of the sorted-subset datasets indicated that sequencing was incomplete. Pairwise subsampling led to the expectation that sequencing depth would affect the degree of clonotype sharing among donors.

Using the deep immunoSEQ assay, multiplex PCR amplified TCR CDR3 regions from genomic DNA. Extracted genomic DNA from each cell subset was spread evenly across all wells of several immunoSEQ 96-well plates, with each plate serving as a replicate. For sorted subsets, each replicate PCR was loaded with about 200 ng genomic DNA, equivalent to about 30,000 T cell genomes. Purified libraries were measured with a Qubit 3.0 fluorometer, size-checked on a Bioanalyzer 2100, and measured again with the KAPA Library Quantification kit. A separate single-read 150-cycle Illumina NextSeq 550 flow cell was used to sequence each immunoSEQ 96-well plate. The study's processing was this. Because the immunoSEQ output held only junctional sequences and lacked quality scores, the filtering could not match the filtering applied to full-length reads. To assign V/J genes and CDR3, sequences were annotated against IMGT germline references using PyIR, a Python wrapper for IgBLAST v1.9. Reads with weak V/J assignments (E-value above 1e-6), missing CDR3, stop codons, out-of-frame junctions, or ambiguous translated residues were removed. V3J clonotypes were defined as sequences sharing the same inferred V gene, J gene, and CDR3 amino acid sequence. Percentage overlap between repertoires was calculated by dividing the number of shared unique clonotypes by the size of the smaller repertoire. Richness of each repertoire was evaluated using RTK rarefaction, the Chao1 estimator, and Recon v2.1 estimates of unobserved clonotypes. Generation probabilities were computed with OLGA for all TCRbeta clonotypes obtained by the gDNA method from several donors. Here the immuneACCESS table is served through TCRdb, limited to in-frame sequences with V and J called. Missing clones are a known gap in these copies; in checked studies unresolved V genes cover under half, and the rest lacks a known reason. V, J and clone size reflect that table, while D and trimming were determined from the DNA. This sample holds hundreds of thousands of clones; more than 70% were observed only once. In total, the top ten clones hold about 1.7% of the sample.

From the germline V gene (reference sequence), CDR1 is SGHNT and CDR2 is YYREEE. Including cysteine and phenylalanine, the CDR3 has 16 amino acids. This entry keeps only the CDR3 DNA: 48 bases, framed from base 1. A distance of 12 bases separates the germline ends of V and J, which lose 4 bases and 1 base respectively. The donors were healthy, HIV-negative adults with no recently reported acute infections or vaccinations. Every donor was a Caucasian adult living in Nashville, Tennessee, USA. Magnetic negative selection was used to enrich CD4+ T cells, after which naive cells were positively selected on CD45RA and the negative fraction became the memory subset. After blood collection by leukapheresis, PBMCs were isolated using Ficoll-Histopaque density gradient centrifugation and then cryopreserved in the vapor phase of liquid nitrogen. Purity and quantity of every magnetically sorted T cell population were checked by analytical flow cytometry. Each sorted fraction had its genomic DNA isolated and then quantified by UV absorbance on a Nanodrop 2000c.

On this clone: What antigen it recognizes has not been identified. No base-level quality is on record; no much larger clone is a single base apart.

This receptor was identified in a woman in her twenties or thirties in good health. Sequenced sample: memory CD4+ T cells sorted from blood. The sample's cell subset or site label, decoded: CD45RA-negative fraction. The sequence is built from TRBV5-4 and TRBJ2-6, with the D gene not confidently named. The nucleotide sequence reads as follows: TGTGCCAGCAGCCCCTCCGTTGGTTCTGGGGCCAACGTCCTGACTTTC. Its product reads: CASSPSVGSGANVLTF. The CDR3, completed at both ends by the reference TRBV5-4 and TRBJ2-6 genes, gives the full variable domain ETGVTQSPTHLIKTRGQQVTLRCSSQSGHNTVSWYQQALGQGPQFIFQYYREEENGRGNFPPRFSGLQFPNYSSELNVNALELDDSALYLCASSPSVGSGANVLTFGAGSRLTVL.